The present TCR beta chain was sequenced within a study of blood T cells in healthy people across ages. Across the study: About one barcoded beta molecule was captured per two T cells (by template switching).

Per the germline V gene, CDR1 is MGHRA and CDR2 is YSYEKL. V lost 4 bases and J lost 1; bases outside the gene matches: 6. The CDR3 covers 16 residues. Whole-study findings and limits: The unsorted PBMCs prevented any conclusive comparison of naive versus antigen-experienced cells.

A note on this clonotype: No antigen is known for it.

A second PCR, run for about 6 to 12 cycles, used a sample-barcoded 5' primer plus a J-beta primer mix. All cDNA molecules were each tagged by a template-switch adaptor with 12 random nucleotides. TCRdb processed the 5' RACE reads anew with MiXCR; each CDR3 protein has one entry. The sample has about 1.5 million distinct CDR3 sequences; roughly 43% are singletons. Sequencing used blood. The chain couples TRBV4-1 to TRBJ2-2, with TRBD1 identical over 7 bases. The clonotype comes from a woman aged 18 to 35 in good health. The CDR3 DNA sequence: TGCGCCAGCAGCCCCTGGACAGGAGAGAACACCGGGGAGCTGTTTTTT. It translates to CASSPWTGENTGELFF.